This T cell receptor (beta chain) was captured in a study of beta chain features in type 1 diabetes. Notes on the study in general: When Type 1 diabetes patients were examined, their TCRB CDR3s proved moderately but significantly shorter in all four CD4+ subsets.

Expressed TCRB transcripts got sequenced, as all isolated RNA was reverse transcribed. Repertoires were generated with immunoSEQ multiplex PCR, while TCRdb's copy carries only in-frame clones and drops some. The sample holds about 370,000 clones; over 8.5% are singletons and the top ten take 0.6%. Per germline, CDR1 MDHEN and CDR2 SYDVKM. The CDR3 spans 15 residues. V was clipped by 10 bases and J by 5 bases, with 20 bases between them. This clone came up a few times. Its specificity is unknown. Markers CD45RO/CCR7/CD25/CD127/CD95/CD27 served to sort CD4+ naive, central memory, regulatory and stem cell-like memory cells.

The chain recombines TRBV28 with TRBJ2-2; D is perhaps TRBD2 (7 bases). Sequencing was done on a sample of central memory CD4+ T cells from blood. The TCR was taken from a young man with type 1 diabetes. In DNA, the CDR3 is TGTGCCACCCGAACTCAGGGAGGGGGAACCGGGGAGCTGTTTTTT. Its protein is CATRTQGGGTGELFF.